This TCR beta chain was observed in a study of radiation and T cells in renal cell carcinoma. Study overall: Nephrectomy followed 15 Gy stereotactic body radiation by 4 weeks.

Data came from immunoSEQ multiplex PCR; TCRdb stores just in-frame clones and leaves some out. Altogether more than 20,000 clones are present, 80% being singletons, with the ten largest covering approximately 39%. General study points: Pretreatment tumor biopsies were lacking, so baseline clonotypes are unknown. In blood, top tumor clones expanded by 2 weeks, shrinking by 4.

There are 16 residues in the CDR3. The V segment lost 1 base and the J segment 7 bases; nucleotides outside the gene matches: 9. The germline V gene has CDR1 LGHNA and CDR2 YSLEER. Time point indicated: baseline pretreatment blood. Regarding treatment: 15 Gy SBRT to primary tumor, nephrectomy 4 weeks later. After SBRT, blood was collected at 2 and 4 weeks, plus baseline. Concerning this clone itself: The antigen is unknown.

The gene calls are TRBV4-3 and TRBJ1-2; the match to TRBD1 covers 10 bases. Material: blood, obtained from a patient whose treatment included radiotherapy and nephrectomy. The origin of this receptor is a man aged 60 to 69 with renal cell carcinoma. The CDR3 region has the DNA TGCGCCAGCAGCCAAGCCTCGACAGGGGGCGAGGGTGGCTACACCTTC. This sequence encodes CASSQASTGGEGGYTF.